Sequencing of this TCR beta chain was carried out in a study of regulatory T cells in long-lasting Graves disease. Time point specified: newly diagnosed GD, antithyroid drugs for less than 3 months. The TCR library used RNA extracted from PBMCs. Roughly 8.2 milliliters of peripheral blood were drawn into EDTA tubes. The V gene end was trimmed by 4 bases and the J gene end by 1 base; junction bases not matched to a gene: 19. CDR3 length equals 20 residues. Germline V gene sequence: CDR1 SGHAT, CDR2 FQNNGV. Relying on iRepertoire HTBI primers and Arm-PCR of CDR3 regions, the team built TCR beta libraries. A single record per CDR3 protein comes from TCRdb applying MiXCR to the multiplex PCR reads. Altogether 440,000 or so distinct CDR3 sequences are present, less than 20% being singletons, with the ten largest covering about 10%. Whole-study findings and limits: TCR diversity in persistent Graves' patients was below that of newly diagnosed ones.

There are a few counts of this clonotype. What it binds is not known. In addition, the sample was reused for a study of T cells in Graves' hyperthyroidism and ophthalmopathy. This second study notes: Ophthalmopathy, which appeared later, was predicted by the model a median 6.5 months before onset.

The input for sequencing was peripheral blood mononuclear cells (PBMCs), taken at new diagnosis, from a patient treated with antithyroid drugs. This sequence was found in a young woman with Graves disease. The chain joins TRBV11-2 to TRBJ2-4; 7 positions match TRBD1. The DNA for the CDR3 is TGTGCCAGCAGCTCACTAGGCCGCTCCAGGAAACAGGGGGCCAAAAACATTCAGTACTTC. Amino acids: CASSSLGRSRKQGAKNIQYF.